These T cell receptor beta chains were read from a single sample in a study of blood T cell repertoires in COVID-19. Some clones are missing from TCRdb's copy, which holds only in-frame ones; the method was immunoSEQ multiplex PCR. The repertoire holds about 160,000 clones, more than 75% seen once, with less than 2.5% in the top ten. Material: peripheral blood. The receptors derive from a man aged 65-85 years with acute or convalescent COVID-19. CDR3s include the opening cysteine and the closing phenylalanine or tryptophan. The order of the fields is V gene, J gene, D gene, clone size, CDR3 DNA, CDR3 protein. D genes are given only for firm matches. Only part of the rows carry a size: once, few, many, or a class if the clone is expanded.

v_gene: TRBV5-4
j_gene: TRBJ2-5
d_gene: NA
abundance: NA
CDR3nt: TGTGCCAGCAGCTTGTCTAGTTGGAAGGAGACCCAGTACTTC
CDR3aa: CASSLSSWKETQYF

v_gene: TRBV7-3
j_gene: TRBJ1-2
d_gene: NA
abundance: NA
CDR3nt: TGTGCCAGCAGCCCCCGGCCAGGGGAGGGTGGCTACACCTTC
CDR3aa: CASSPRPGEGGYTF

v_gene: TRBV7-3
j_gene: TRBJ2-7
d_gene: NA
abundance: NA
CDR3nt: TGTGCCAGCAGCTTAACCCCTAGTCGAGGCGAGCAGTACTTC
CDR3aa: CASSLTPSRGEQYF

v_gene: TRBV6-5
j_gene: TRBJ2-1
d_gene: TRBD2
abundance: NA
CDR3nt: TGTGCCAGCAGTAACAGCGGGGGGGCCTACAATGAGCAGTTCTTC
CDR3aa: CASSNSGGAYNEQFF

v_gene: TRBV14
j_gene: TRBJ1-6
d_gene: NA
abundance: once
CDR3nt: TGTGCCAGCAGCAGGGGCCTGGCGCTTAATTCACCCCTCCACTTT
CDR3aa: CASSRGLALNSPLHF

v_gene: TRBV2
j_gene: TRBJ1-1
d_gene: TRBD1
abundance: NA
CDR3nt: TGTGCCAGCAGTGAGGAGGGGGCGGCTGAAATGAACACTGAAGCTTTCTTT
CDR3aa: CASSEEGAAEMNTEAFF

v_gene: TRBV19
j_gene: TRBJ2-7
d_gene: NA
abundance: NA
CDR3nt: TGTGCCAGTAGTATGCCCCCCGAGTACGAGCAGTACTTC
CDR3aa: CASSMPPEYEQYF

v_gene: TRBV30
j_gene: TRBJ2-3
d_gene: NA
abundance: NA
CDR3nt: TGTGCCTGGGGTAGATGGGTGGCGGGGGCCTCAGATACGCAGTATTTT
CDR3aa: CAWGRWVAGASDTQYF

v_gene: TRBV27
j_gene: TRBJ1-2
d_gene: NA
abundance: NA
CDR3nt: TGTGCCAGCAGTTTATGGTCCATGCGGTGGGGCTACACCTTC
CDR3aa: CASSLWSMRWGYTF

v_gene: TRBV6-6
j_gene: TRBJ2-2
d_gene: NA
abundance: NA
CDR3nt: TGTGCCAGCACCCCCCTGCAGATGAACACCGGGGAGCTGTTTTTT
CDR3aa: CASTPLQMNTGELFF

v_gene: TRBV19
j_gene: TRBJ2-5
d_gene: NA
abundance: once
CDR3nt: TGTGCCAGTAGTATGAGGGAAAGAGAGACCCAGTACTTC
CDR3aa: CASSMRERETQYF

v_gene: TRBV11-2
j_gene: TRBJ1-1
d_gene: NA
abundance: NA
CDR3nt: TGTGCCAGCAGCTTAGACGCGGGGAGGGGCACTGAAGCTTTCTTT
CDR3aa: CASSLDAGRGTEAFF

v_gene: TRBV29-1
j_gene: TRBJ1-6
d_gene: NA
abundance: NA
CDR3nt: TGCAGCGTTGAAGCCCCCCGGGCCTATAATTCACCCCTCCACTTT
CDR3aa: CSVEAPRAYNSPLHF

v_gene: TRBV7-8
j_gene: TRBJ2-7
d_gene: NA
abundance: NA
CDR3nt: TGTGCCAGCAGCTTAGCTGGGAGGGGGGAGCAGTACTTC
CDR3aa: CASSLAGRGEQYF

v_gene: TRBV2
j_gene: TRBJ1-2
d_gene: NA
abundance: once
CDR3nt: TGTGCCAGCAGTACACAGGGCCAAGTCGTCGGTGGCTACACCTTC
CDR3aa: CASSTQGQVVGGYTF

v_gene: TRBV5-5
j_gene: TRBJ2-3
d_gene: NA
abundance: NA
CDR3nt: TGTGCCAGCAGCTTGCAGGGGATGACAGATACGCAGTATTTT
CDR3aa: CASSLQGMTDTQYF

v_gene: TRBV7-6
j_gene: TRBJ2-7
d_gene: NA
abundance: NA
CDR3nt: TGTGCCAGCAGCTTAAGTCAGGGGGGATCCTACGAGCAGTACTTC
CDR3aa: CASSLSQGGSYEQYF

v_gene: TRBV9
j_gene: TRBJ2-1
d_gene: NA
abundance: NA
CDR3nt: TGTGCCAGCAGCGTAGGACTTCTGTCCCATGAGCAGTTCTTC
CDR3aa: CASSVGLLSHEQFF

v_gene: TRBV9
j_gene: TRBJ2-1
d_gene: TRBD2
abundance: NA
CDR3nt: TGTGCCAGCAGCGTAAGCGGGAGGGCCGGAGAGCAGTTCTTC
CDR3aa: CASSVSGRAGEQFF

v_gene: TRBV29-1
j_gene: TRBJ2-2
d_gene: TRBD1
abundance: NA
CDR3nt: TGCAGCGCCGAGGGGACAGGGATTTCCGGGGAGCTGTTTTTT
CDR3aa: CSAEGTGISGELFF

v_gene: TRBV3-1/TRBV3-2
j_gene: TRBJ2-1
d_gene: NA
abundance: many
CDR3nt: TGTGCCAGCAGCCAAGAACTAGGGTCTACTCAAGCCGGGGAGCAGTTCTTC
CDR3aa: CASSQELGSTQAGEQFF

v_gene: TRBV6-6
j_gene: TRBJ1-4
d_gene: TRBD1
abundance: NA
CDR3nt: TGTGCCAGCAGTTACTCGTTCACAGGGGCTAATGAAAAACTGTTTTTT
CDR3aa: CASSYSFTGANEKLFF

v_gene: TRBV4-2
j_gene: TRBJ2-7
d_gene: TRBD2
abundance: few
CDR3nt: TGTGCCAGCAGCCAAGAGGCGGGGGGCCCCTACGAGCAGTACTTC
CDR3aa: CASSQEAGGPYEQYF

v_gene: TRBV6-6
j_gene: TRBJ2-3
d_gene: NA
abundance: NA
CDR3nt: TGTGCCAGCAGTCGGGACACAAGCACAGATACGCAGTATTTT
CDR3aa: CASSRDTSTDTQYF

v_gene: TRBV29-1
j_gene: TRBJ2-7
d_gene: NA
abundance: NA
CDR3nt: TGCAGCGTTAGTTGGCAGGGCTACGAGCAGTACTTC
CDR3aa: CSVSWQGYEQYF

v_gene: TRBV5-1
j_gene: TRBJ1-2
d_gene: NA
abundance: NA
CDR3nt: TGCGCCAGCAGCTTTGCCATAGCTAACTATGGCTACACCTTC
CDR3aa: CASSFAIANYGYTF

v_gene: TRBV2
j_gene: TRBJ2-7
d_gene: TRBD2
abundance: NA
CDR3nt: TGTGCCAGCACCCGTGGGACGGGAGGGGGGGAGCAGTACTTC
CDR3aa: CASTRGTGGGEQYF